This T cell receptor (beta chain) was captured by sequencing in a study of T cell clonotyping in hematopoietic cell transplantation. V was cut by 3 bases and J by 1 base, with 13 bases left in between. Germline CDR1 and CDR2: SGHNT and YYREEE (reference sequence). This CDR3 has 15 residues. The protocol was immunoSEQ multiplex PCR, while the TCRdb copy is restricted to in-frame clones and leaves out a portion. The profile shows approximately 5,700 clones, 85% to 95% of them singletons. Study-wide results and limits: Pathologically expanded recipient clonotypes increased progressively from day 30 to day 180 as diversity fell. Few recipient clonotypes overlapped donors; over 97% were de novo at given depth.

A note on this clone: Its antigen remains unidentified.

The source was peripheral blood mononuclear cells, collected 100 days after allogeneic stem cell transplant. This sequence was found in a female patient aged 45-60 years who had an allogeneic stem cell transplant from an unrelated donor, so T cells may come from the graft donor. Some clones in this sample may be carry-over from other donors' samples. The chain uses TRBV5-4 and TRBJ2-5; D uncertain. CDR3 loop: CASSSLQAPQETQYF. Written as DNA, the CDR3 is TGTGCCAGCAGCTCGCTGCAGGCGCCCCAAGAGACCCAGTACTTC.